One sample yielded the 32 T cell receptor beta chains listed below, sequenced in a study of CD8 T cells in Susac syndrome. Roughly 0.45 to 1 ug RNA was reverse transcribed with random hexamers. Via MiXCR, TCRdb re-called the immunoSEQ multiplex PCR reads, giving one row per CDR3 protein. The table lists approximately 150,000 distinct CDR3 sequences, about 93% of them singletons, with under 0.095% in the top ten. The specimen was CD4+ T cells from PBMCs. These receptors originate from a human donor with multiple sclerosis.

This chain uses TRBV2 with TRBJ2-7; no definite D call. Germline CDR1 SNHLY, CDR2 FYNNEI. CDR3 length equals 14 residues. V gave up 6 bases and J gave up 5 bases, with 17 bases separating them. As DNA, the CDR3 is TGTGCCAGCAGGGCTACCAGCGTTGCCCACGAGCAGTACTTC. Translating it yields CASRATSVAHEQYF.

The chain is built from TRBV6-5 and TRBJ2-1; 7 bases are shared with TRBD1. Germline lookup yields CDR1 MNHEY and CDR2 SVGAGI. The CDR3 is 12 amino acids. V lost 0 bases, J lost 10 bases, and 0 bases stayed unmatched. The CDR3: CASSYSTGEQFF. The CDR3 DNA reads as TGTGCCAGCAGTTACTCGACAGGGGAGCAGTTCTTC.

The rearrangement joins TRBV12-3 or TRBV12-4 to TRBJ2-2; 11 nucleotides line up with TRBD2. V trimming: 4 bases; J trimming: 5 bases; junction bases outside the gene matches: 15. The CDR3 runs to 19 residues. Here the CDR3 DNA reads TGTGCCAGCAGTTCCCGTTCGACTAGCGGGAAATCAGGGACCGGGGAGCTGTTTTTT. This sequence encodes CASSSRSTSGKSGTGELFF.

The V call is TRBV2, the J call TRBJ1-2; D is ambiguous. The germline V gene encodes CDR1 SNHLY and CDR2 FYNNEI. CDR3 length equals 12 residues. Trimming shortened V by 8 bases and J by 7 bases, and 14 bases separated the two germline ends. This chain's CDR3 is CASLSVFPGYTF. In nucleotides, the CDR3 is TGTGCCAGCCTATCCGTCTTCCCTGGCTACACCTTC.

The chain carries TRBV11-2 and TRBJ2-1; D is uncertain. V dropped 7 bases and J dropped 8 bases, with 9 bases sitting between them. CDR1 SGHAT and CDR2 FQNNGV come from the germline V gene. CDR3 length: 11 residues. CDR3 amino acids: CASTPQDEQFF. CDR3 nucleotides: TGTGCCAGCACCCCTCAGGATGAGCAGTTCTTC.

The chain recombines TRBV5-4 with TRBJ1-1; no clear D gene. This CDR3 spans 12 amino acids. Germline V gene sequence: CDR1 SGHNT, CDR2 YYREEE (reference sequence). V lost 4 bases, J lost 10 bases, and 14 bases lay in between. CDR3 nucleotide sequence: TGTGCCAGCAGCATCCCAGGTTGGGGAGCTTTCTTT. As protein: CASSIPGWGAFF.

This chain links TRBV20-1 with TRBJ2-5; 13 positions agree with TRBD2. The junction had 5 bases not matched to a gene; V was cut back by 2 bases and J by 5 bases. This CDR3 contains 15 residues. The germline V gene has CDR1 DFQATT and CDR2 SNEGSKA (reference sequence). The CDR3 region has the DNA TGCAGTGCTAGACGGACTAGCGGGAGTTGGGAGACCCAGTACTTC. Amino acid sequence: CSARRTSGSWETQYF.

This clonotype was observed a single time. The gene calls are TRBV12-5 and TRBJ2-3; D is uncertain. The length of the CDR3 is 17 residues. Deletions cut 1 base from V and 1 base from J, with 15 bases between. CDR1 LGHNT and CDR2 FRNRAP come from the germline V gene. The chain's CDR3 is CASGLGTSAWGTDTQYF. For the CDR3, the DNA is TGTGCTAGTGGTTTGGGGACGTCCGCGTGGGGCACAGATACGCAGTATTTT.

CDR3: CAWSGQAPYEQYF. In DNA, the CDR3 is TGTGCCTGGAGTGGACAGGCGCCCTACGAGCAGTACTTC. The chain employs TRBV30 and TRBJ2-7; D may be TRBD1 (6 bases). In germline, CDR1 is GTSNPN, CDR2 SVGIG (reference sequence). The CDR3 is 13 amino acids. Trimming left V 1 base short and J 2 bases short, with 9 bases between. The full variable domain, completed using reference TRBV30 and TRBJ2-7, is SQTIHQWPATLVQPVGSPLSLECTVEGTSNPNLYWYRQAAGRGLQLLFYSVGIGQISSEVPQNLSASRPQDRQFILSSKKLLLSDSGFYLCAWSGQAPYEQYFGPGTRLTVT.

This chain connects TRBV3-1 to TRBJ2-5; 8 positions match TRBD1. Trimming cost V 5 bases and J 4 bases; bases outside gene matches: 6. The CDR3 totals 14 residues. In germline, CDR1 is LGHDT, CDR2 YNNKEL (reference sequence). DNA of the CDR3: TGTGCCAGCAGCTATAGACAGGGGCTAGAGACCCAGTACTTC. Its protein product is CASSYRQGLETQYF.

The chain recombines TRBV5-1 with TRBJ2-1, with D possibly being TRBD2 (7 bases). Between the trimmed V and J ends, which lost 2 bases and 8 bases, there was a span of 17 bases. The CDR3 consists of 15 residues. The V gene's germline CDR1 is SGHRS and CDR2 YFSETQ. The CDR3, as DNA: TGCGCCAGCAGCTTTTGGGGGGGCCCGGGGGATGAGCAGTTCTTC. This codes for CASSFWGGPGDEQFF.

The gene calls are TRBV3-1 and TRBJ2-5; 8 nucleotides agree with TRBD2. The CDR3 sequence is 13 residues long. V lost 10 bases to trimming and J lost 4 bases; unmatched junction nucleotides: 8. Germline V gene data show CDR1 as LGHDT and CDR2 as YNNKEL (reference sequence). The CDR3 is CATSGGPGETQYF. CDR3 DNA: TGTGCCACCTCGGGGGGGCCAGGAGAGACCCAGTACTTC.

This sequence joins TRBV18 and TRBJ2-7; the match to TRBD1 covers 8 bases. The V and J ends lost 5 bases and 4 bases, in that order; junction bases with no gene match: 10. Germline V gene data show CDR1 as KGHSH and CDR2 as LQKENI. The CDR3 loop spans 15 amino acids. The chain's CDR3 is CASSATGAAGYEQYF. The CDR3 DNA sequence: TGTGCCAGCTCAGCGACAGGGGCCGCCGGATACGAGCAGTACTTC. Full variable domain (rest looked up from reference TRBV18 and TRBJ2-7): NAGVMQNPRHLVRRRGQEARLRCSPMKGHSHVYWYRQLPEEGLKFMVYLQKENIIDESGMPKERFSAEFPKEGPSILRIQQVVRGDSAAYFCASSATGAAGYEQYFGPGTRLTVT.

The chain links TRBV12-3 or TRBV12-4 to TRBJ2-1; D may match TRBD1 or TRBD2 (5 bases each). This CDR3 region has 15 residues. The V end was cut by 3 bases, the J end by 3 bases, with 12 bases between. The CDR3 bases are TGTGCCAGCAGTTTTGGGGGTGTTATCTACAATGAGCAGTTCTTC. Translating gives CASSFGGVIYNEQFF.

This clonotype was counted once. The CDR3 DNA reads TGTGCCAGTAGTTGGGACAAAAACAATGAGCAGTTCTTC. Translation: CASSWDKNNEQFF. V and J are TRBV19 and TRBJ2-1; possibly TRBD1 for D (6 bases). V was clipped by 5 bases and J by 5 bases, with 10 bases between them. Germline CDR1 and CDR2: LNHDA and SQIVND (reference sequence). This CDR3 is 13 amino acids long.

This chain connects TRBV19 to TRBJ2-1, with D possibly called TRBD1 or TRBD2 (6 bases each). Trimming stripped 6 bases from V and 4 bases from J, with 10 bases between. Germline lookup yields CDR1 LNHDA and CDR2 SQIVND (reference sequence). The CDR3 totals 13 residues. In DNA, the CDR3 is TGTGCCAGTAGCGGGGGCGGTTACAATGAGCAGTTCTTC. This sequence encodes CASSGGGYNEQFF.

The chain uses TRBV3-1 and TRBJ2-7, with a weak D call TRBD2 (6 bases). There are 14 residues in the CDR3. Per the germline V gene, CDR1 is LGHDT and CDR2 is YNNKEL (reference sequence). Trimming pared 8 bases from V and 3 bases from J, leaving 17 bases between. CDR3 DNA sequence: TGTGCCAGCCGGGGGTCGAACACAGTCTACGAGCAGTACTTC. It is translated as CASRGSNTVYEQYF.

The chain has TRBV20-1 and TRBJ2-5; the D gene is possibly TRBD2 (5 bases). The CDR3 is 13 residues long. CDR1 DFQATT and CDR2 SNEGSKA come from the germline V gene (reference sequence). V was cut by 2 bases and J by 5 bases, with 12 bases left in between. The CDR3 spells CSARLWERETQYF. As DNA, the CDR3 is TGCAGTGCTAGACTTTGGGAGCGGGAGACCCAGTACTTC.

The V gene is TRBV19, the J gene TRBJ1-5; 9 nucleotides align to TRBD1. CDR3 length: 17 amino acids. Germline assignment: CDR1 LNHDA and CDR2 SQIVND (reference sequence). V lost 2 bases to trimming and J lost 0 bases; unmatched junction nucleotides: 5. This chain's CDR3 is CASSIRDREYSNQPQHF. For the CDR3, the DNA is TGTGCCAGTAGTATAAGGGACAGGGAGTATAGCAATCAGCCCCAGCATTTT.

The gene calls are TRBV12-3 or TRBV12-4 and TRBJ2-3; D is undetermined. The V end was cut by 7 bases, the J end by 4 bases, with 15 bases between. The CDR3 runs to 14 residues. CDR3 coding DNA: TGTGCCAGCACGTTGGCCCGGGTGTCAGATACGCAGTATTTT. It codes for CASTLARVSDTQYF.

The CDR3 sequence is CAGGDRANTGELFF. The CDR3 nucleotides are TGTGCCGGAGGCGACAGGGCGAACACCGGGGAGCTGTTTTTT. The chain carries TRBV19 and TRBJ2-2; 7 positions agree with TRBD1. CDR3 size: 14 residues. The V gene end was trimmed by 11 bases and the J gene end by 0 bases; junction bases not matched to a gene: 6. The V gene's germline CDR1 is LNHDA and CDR2 SQIVND (reference sequence).

This chain connects TRBV14 to TRBJ1-3, with D hard to call. Per the germline V gene, CDR1 is SGHDN and CDR2 is FVKESK. The CDR3 runs 16 residues. V was cut by 7 bases and J by 3 bases, with 19 bases left in between. The CDR3 DNA sequence: TGTGCCAGCACCCTCGGACCGGCTGGATTTGGAAACACCATATATTTT. Protein product: CASTLGPAGFGNTIYF.

The CDR3 coding sequence is TGTGCCAGCAGCTTATACTCGTCCTACAATGAGCAGTTCTTC. Translating gives CASSLYSSYNEQFF. This sequence joins TRBV11-2 and TRBJ2-1; D ambiguous. The germline V gene encodes CDR1 SGHAT and CDR2 FQNNGV. With 2 bases removed from V and 1 base from J, the gap between germline ends came to 6 bases. This CDR3 contains 14 residues. Complete variable domain (other parts from reference TRBV11-2 and TRBJ2-1): EAGVAQSPRYKIIEKRQSVAFWCNPISGHATLYWYQQILGQGPKLLIQFQNNGVVDDSQLPKDRFSAERLKGVDSTLKIQPAKLEDSAVYLCASSLYSSYNEQFFGPGTRLTVL.

The chain combines TRBV28 with TRBJ2-7; TRBD1 aligns across 9 bases. There are 15 residues in the CDR3. Per the germline V gene, CDR1 is MDHEN and CDR2 is SYDVKM. With V trimmed by 6 bases and J by 6 bases, 12 bases remained unmatched. DNA for the CDR3: TGTGCCAGCAGGGGAGGGGGACAGGGACCTAGCGAGCAGTACTTC. It specifies CASRGGGQGPSEQYF.

The genes are TRBV5-1 and TRBJ1-2; no clear D. The CDR3 contains 14 residues. The V gene lost 1 base and the J gene lost 4 bases, with 11 bases spanning the gap. The germline V gene encodes CDR1 SGHRS and CDR2 YFSETQ. For the CDR3, the DNA is TGCGCCAGCAGCTTGAGTGGGTACAGCTATGGCTACACCTTC. Translation gives CASSLSGYSYGYTF. The full variable domain, its missing parts supplied by reference TRBV5-1 and TRBJ1-2, is KAGVTQTPRYLIKTRGQQVTLSCSPISGHRSVSWYQQTPGQGLQFLFEYFSETQRNKGNFPGRFSGRQFSNSRSEMNVSTLELGDSALYLCASSLSGYSYGYTFGSGTRLTVV.

Here the CDR3 DNA reads TGTGCCAGTAGTACGGATTCCGGGACAAGCGAGCAGTACTTC. Protein: CASSTDSGTSEQYF. The rearrangement uses TRBV19 and TRBJ2-7; tentatively, D is TRBD1 (6 bases). The CDR3 has 14 residues. Germline V CDR1 and CDR2: LNHDA, SQIVND (reference sequence). The ends were cut back, 4 bases at V and 6 bases at J, with 16 bases in the middle.

This chain uses TRBV12-5 with TRBJ1-1; D possibly corresponds to TRBD1 (6 bases). The ends were cut back, 2 bases at V and 3 bases at J, with 7 bases in the middle. CDR1 and CDR2 from the germline V gene are LGHNT and FRNRAP. The CDR3 extends over 13 amino acids. The CDR3 DNA follows: TGTGCTAGTGGTTTGCAGGGGTACACTGAAGCTTTCTTT. This gives the protein CASGLQGYTEAFF.

V and J are TRBV20-1 and TRBJ1-6, with D tentatively TRBD1 (6 bases). Germline V gene sequence: CDR1 DFQATT, CDR2 SNEGSKA (reference sequence). This CDR3 spans 12 amino acids. V was trimmed by 6 bases and J by 8 bases, leaving 11 bases between them. CDR3: CSAPGAYSPLHF. For the CDR3, the DNA is TGCAGTGCCCCGGGGGCCTATTCACCCCTCCACTTT.

The chain has TRBV7-2 and TRBJ2-3, with a weak D call TRBD1 (5 bases). The CDR3 consists of 11 residues. Germline CDR1 reads SGHTA; CDR2 reads FQGNSA. The V gene lost 1 base and the J gene lost 14 bases, with 10 bases spanning the gap. The CDR3 DNA is TGTGCCAGCAGCTTAGGGACAAGGCCGTATTTT. This gives the protein CASSLGTRPYF.

The chain employs TRBV6-2 or TRBV6-3 and TRBJ2-7; 7 nucleotides align to TRBD2. The CDR3 is 12 residues long. Looked up from germline, CDR1 is MNHEY and CDR2 is SVGEGT. The V segment lost 9 bases and the J segment 2 bases; nucleotides outside the gene matches: 4. CDR3 in DNA: TGTGCCAGTCGGGACTACCCCTACGAGCAGTACTTC. Its translation: CASRDYPYEQYF.

This clonotype has a handful of counts. The rearrangement joins TRBV19 to TRBJ1-5; D is unresolved. There are 12 residues in the CDR3. V lost 9 bases and J lost 7, with 13 bases in between. Germline V lookup: CDR1 LNHDA, CDR2 SQIVND (reference sequence). The CDR3 bases are TGTGCCAGCTCACTGGTGGGGCAGCCCCAGCATTTT. Translated: CASSLVGQPQHF. Supplemented by reference TRBV19 and TRBJ1-5, the full variable domain reads DGGITQSPKYLFRKEGQNVTLSCEQNLNHDAMYWYRQDPGQGLRLIYYSQIVNDFQKGDIAEGYSVSREKKESFPLTVTSAQKNPTAFYLCASSLVGQPQHFGDGTRLSIL.

CDR3 protein: CASSRREVYEQYF. CDR3 nucleotides: TGTGCCAGCAGCCGACGGGAAGTTTACGAGCAGTACTTC. The gene calls are TRBV5-6 and TRBJ2-7; D perhaps matches TRBD2 (5 bases). This CDR3 comprises 13 residues. The germline V gene encodes CDR1 SGHDT and CDR2 YYEEEE. Deletions cut 4 bases from V and 4 bases from J, with 12 bases between.